The 24 T cell receptor beta chains reported below all come from one sample, sequenced in a study of breast tumors, draining lymph nodes, adjacent tissues. One entry per CDR3 protein results from TCRdb running MiXCR on the multiplex PCR reads. The table records more than 50,000 distinct CDR3 sequences, roughly 57% of them present only once. Source material: breast tumor tissue. These receptors originate from a female donor with breast cancer. Some clones in this sample may be carry-over from other donors' samples.

This clonotype was detected many times. The V gene is TRBV3-1, the J gene TRBJ1-6; 7 nucleotides match TRBD1. Trimming took 1 base from V and 6 from J; bases not matched to a gene: 15. Germline CDR1 and CDR2: LGHDT and YNNKEL (reference sequence). This CDR3 is 19 amino acids long. In nucleotides, the CDR3 is TGTGCCAGCAGCCAAGGGCCACCAGGGGGGCGGACACGTAATTCACCCCTCCACTTT. This sequence encodes CASSQGPPGGRTRNSPLHF.

In this sample, this clonotype turned up once. J is TRBJ1-6 and V is TRBV5-1, with TRBD1 as a possible D gene (6 bases). Germline assignment: CDR1 SGHRS and CDR2 YFSETQ. The CDR3 extends over 15 amino acids. V lost 5 bases and J 9 bases, leaving 18 bases between the germline ends. The CDR3 region has the DNA TGCGCCAGCAGACTCTCCGGGACAAGAGCTTCACCCCTCCACTTT. This encodes CASRLSGTRASPLHF.

This clonotype occurred a few times. The CDR3 loop is CASSLVGADTQYF. The CDR3 DNA reads TGTGCCAGCAGCTTAGTTGGGGCAGATACGCAGTATTTT. This chain joins TRBV7-3 and TRBJ2-3; no firm D call. Germline V gene lookup returns CDR1 SGHTA and CDR2 FQGTGA. Trimming stripped 2 bases from V and 4 bases from J, with 7 bases between. The CDR3 covers 13 residues.

CDR3 region: CASSSSSDYGYTF. DNA of the CDR3: TGTGCCAGCAGCTCGTCATCGGACTATGGCTACACCTTC. The chain couples TRBV11-2 to TRBJ1-2; D is ambiguous. V lost 4 bases to trimming and J lost 3 bases, with 9 bases between them. The CDR3 contains 13 residues. CDR1 and CDR2 (germline): SGHAT, FQNNGV.

The J gene is TRBJ2-6, the V gene TRBV20-1; D unresolved. This CDR3 contains 12 residues. Germline assignment: CDR1 DFQATT and CDR2 SNEGSKA (reference sequence). Trimming pared 6 bases from V and 4 bases from J, leaving 7 bases between. CDR3 residues: CSANGGANVLTF. In nucleotides, the CDR3 is TGCAGTGCCAACGGGGGGGCCAACGTCCTGACTTTC.

This clonotype occurred many times. The chain couples TRBV7-6 to TRBJ2-1; D gene unclear. The V end lost 0 bases, the J end lost 7 bases, and 7 bases lay between the germline ends. Looked up from germline, CDR1 is SGHVS and CDR2 is FNYEAQ. This CDR3 region has 13 residues. The DNA for the CDR3 is TGTGCCAGCAGCTTAGCACCCTTTAATGAGCAGTTCTTC. Translating it yields CASSLAPFNEQFF.

This clonotype was recorded a few times. Compared with germline, one end of the junction differs, possibly owing to a read error. The chain recombines TRBV6-2 or TRBV6-3 with TRBJ2-7; D remains ambiguous. Germline lookup yields CDR1 MNHEY and CDR2 SVGEGT. The CDR3 sequence is 13 residues long. In nucleotides, the CDR3 is TGTGCCAGCAGTCACTCGGTGCCATACGAGCAGTACTTC. Amino acid sequence: CASSHSVPYEQYF.

This chain uses TRBV4-1 with TRBJ2-1; a possible D gene is TRBD2 (6 bases). V was cut by 3 bases and J by 6 bases, with 12 bases left in between. Germline V gene lookup returns CDR1 MGHRA and CDR2 YSYEKL. The CDR3 has 14 residues. This CDR3 is CASSHAGRINEQFF. CDR3 nucleotide sequence: TGCGCCAGCAGCCATGCGGGACGGATCAATGAGCAGTTCTTC.

The rearrangement links TRBV7-9 to TRBJ1-4, with 9 bases fitting TRBD1. The CDR3 contains 16 residues. Trimming cost V 0 bases and J 8 bases; bases outside gene matches: 7. Germline V gene data show CDR1 as SEHNR and CDR2 as FQNEAQ (reference sequence). The CDR3 reads CASSLALGQGGEKLFF. The CDR3 DNA reads as TGTGCCAGCAGCTTAGCTTTGGGACAGGGTGGAGAAAAACTGTTTTTT.

This clonotype occurred many times. V and J are TRBV2 and TRBJ1-6; possible D gene TRBD1, 5 bases. Per germline, CDR1 SNHLY and CDR2 FYNNEI. CDR3 size: 14 residues. V was trimmed by 4 bases and J by 5 bases, leaving 9 bases between them. The CDR3 loop is CASSGQRDNSPLHF. The CDR3 DNA sequence: TGTGCCAGCAGTGGACAGCGGGATAATTCACCCCTCCACTTT.

This sequence joins TRBV2 and TRBJ2-5; 8 bases line up with TRBD2. The CDR3 totals 12 residues. V lost 11 bases, J lost 1 base, and 3 bases stayed unmatched. Per germline, CDR1 SNHLY and CDR2 FYNNEI. The CDR3, as DNA: TGTGCCCAGCGGGAGTTCCAAGAGACCCAGTACTTC. Translating it yields CAQREFQETQYF.

This clonotype was recorded at least ten times. This rearrangement joins TRBV19 to TRBJ2-7, with D tentatively TRBD2 (6 bases). The CDR3 totals 15 residues. Trimming shortened V by 8 bases and J by 0 bases, and 17 bases separated the two germline ends. CDR1 LNHDA and CDR2 SQIVND come from the germline V gene (reference sequence). CDR3 coding DNA: TGTGCCAGTTCAATATCAGGGACTGGCTCCTACGAGCAGTACTTC. Amino acids: CASSISGTGSYEQYF. Full variable domain (rest looked up from reference TRBV19 and TRBJ2-7): DGGITQSPKYLFRKEGQNVTLSCEQNLNHDAMYWYRQDPGQGLRLIYYSQIVNDFQKGDIAEGYSVSREKKESFPLTVTSAQKNPTAFYLCASSISGTGSYEQYFGPGTRLTVT.

This clonotype showed up just once. J is TRBJ2-5 and V is TRBV29-1; a weak D match, TRBD1 (5 bases). The germline V gene encodes CDR1 SQVTM and CDR2 ANQGSEA. The CDR3 extends over 12 amino acids. Deletions cut 6 bases from V and 0 bases from J, with 8 bases between. CDR3 nucleotides: TGCAGCGTAGGGGCTCACCAAGAGACCCAGTACTTC. Amino acids: CSVGAHQETQYF.

There are many counts of this clonotype. The CDR3 nucleotides are TGTGCCAGCAGTTCCCGGGGGGATAGCAATCAGCCCCAGCATTTT. Translation gives CASSSRGDSNQPQHF. This chain connects TRBV27 to TRBJ1-5; D might be TRBD1 (5 bases). The germline V and J ends were trimmed by 4 bases and 0 bases, with 10 bases remaining between them. The CDR3 spans 15 residues. Germline lookup yields CDR1 MNHEY and CDR2 SMNVEV (reference sequence).

On this clonotype itself: A much larger clone lies a single base off, so this may be a read error. V and J are TRBV5-1 and TRBJ1-1; 7 bases match TRBD1. CDR1 is SGHRS, CDR2 YFSETQ, per germline. This CDR3 contains 15 residues. The CDR3 loop reads CASSLPDRASTAAFF. For the CDR3, the DNA is TGTGCCAGCAGCTTACCCGACAGGGCGTCCACTGCAGCTTTCTTT.

V usage is TRBV20-1 and J usage is TRBJ2-3; 10 bases fit TRBD1. This CDR3 has 18 amino acids. CDR1 is DFQATT and CDR2 is SNEGSKA in the germline V gene (reference sequence). With V trimmed by 2 bases and J by 4 bases, 15 bases remained unmatched. The CDR3 protein is CSARSIGGQGVEADTQYF. DNA for the CDR3: TGCAGTGCTAGATCGATTGGCGGACAGGGGGTGGAGGCAGATACGCAGTATTTT.

The J gene is TRBJ2-7, the V gene TRBV9; D unclear. Trimming removed 1 base at V and 0 bases at J, with 5 bases between. The CDR3 runs to 13 residues. Germline V gene lookup returns CDR1 SGDLS and CDR2 YYNGEE. CDR3 loop: CASSVSNSYEQYF. CDR3 bases: TGTGCCAGCAGCGTATCTAACTCCTACGAGCAGTACTTC.

The chain combines TRBV2 with TRBJ1-2, with 7 bases identical to TRBD1. The CDR3 is 12 residues long. With 7 bases clipped from V and 6 bases from J, the junction kept 5 bases outside the gene matches. Germline CDR1 and CDR2: SNHLY and FYNNEI. The CDR3 is CASTRQGDGYTF. CDR3 DNA sequence: TGTGCCAGCACTCGACAGGGTGATGGCTACACCTTC.

The chain employs TRBV19 and TRBJ2-7; D might be TRBD2 (6 bases). In germline, CDR1 is LNHDA, CDR2 SQIVND (reference sequence). V dropped 5 bases and J dropped 3 bases, with 14 bases sitting between them. The CDR3 runs to 14 residues. CDR3 loop: CASSAPAGLYEQYF. The CDR3 nucleotides are TGTGCCAGTAGTGCCCCCGCGGGGCTCTACGAGCAGTACTTC.

There are many counts of this clonotype. Just one base apart from a much larger clone, this may be a read error. The chain has TRBV20-1 and TRBJ1-2; TRBD1 is a possible D gene (5 bases). The CDR3 is 12 amino acids. In germline, CDR1 is DFQATT, CDR2 SNEGSKA (reference sequence). The CDR3 protein is CSATGWDYGSTF. CDR3 nucleotides: TGCAGTGCTACAGGGTGGGACTATGGCTCCACCTTC.

The V and J genes are TRBV20-1 and TRBJ2-7, with 7 bases fitting TRBD2. This CDR3 region has 15 residues. V was pared by 0 bases and J by 5 bases, with 10 bases of the junction left unmatched. Germline CDR1 is DFQATT and CDR2 is SNEGSKA (reference sequence). The CDR3 bases are TGCAGTGCTAGAGATCGGGGCGGGAGCAGCGACGAGCAGTACTTC. It is translated as CSARDRGGSSDEQYF.

This sequence joins TRBV20-1 and TRBJ1-4, with D possibly matching TRBD1 (5 bases). CDR3 length: 16 amino acids. CDR1 is DFQATT and CDR2 is SNEGSKA in the germline V gene (reference sequence). V lost 5 bases and J lost 7, with 23 bases in between. This CDR3 is CSAGLPLRWGGEKLFF. The CDR3 DNA sequence: TGCAGTGCTGGACTCCCTCTCCGCTGGGGCGGTGAAAAACTGTTTTTT.

As to this clonotype: This may be a read error, as it is one base from a much larger clone. No conserved phenylalanine or tryptophan ends this CDR3, so it is likely a read error. The chain joins TRBV18 to TRBJ2-2; TRBD1 is a possible D gene (5 bases). The CDR3 runs 15 residues. Trimming pared 2 bases from V and 0 bases from J, leaving 7 bases between. Germline-derived CDR1 and CDR2 are KGHSH and LQKENI. CDR3 coding DNA: TGTGCCAGCTCACCAGCCAGGGCGAACACCGGGGAGCTGTTTTAT. Translated, it gives CASSPARANTGELFY.

In this sample, this clonotype turned up a few times. This chain connects TRBV10-1 to TRBJ2-3; the D call may be TRBD1 or TRBD2 (5 bases each). This CDR3 contains 13 residues. V was cut by 3 bases and J by 7 bases, with 11 bases left in between. CDR1 is WNHNN and CDR2 is SYGVQD in the germline V gene (reference sequence). In DNA form, the CDR3 reads TGCGCCAGCAGTGATGAGGGGAAAAATACGCAGTATTTT. It codes for CASSDEGKNTQYF.